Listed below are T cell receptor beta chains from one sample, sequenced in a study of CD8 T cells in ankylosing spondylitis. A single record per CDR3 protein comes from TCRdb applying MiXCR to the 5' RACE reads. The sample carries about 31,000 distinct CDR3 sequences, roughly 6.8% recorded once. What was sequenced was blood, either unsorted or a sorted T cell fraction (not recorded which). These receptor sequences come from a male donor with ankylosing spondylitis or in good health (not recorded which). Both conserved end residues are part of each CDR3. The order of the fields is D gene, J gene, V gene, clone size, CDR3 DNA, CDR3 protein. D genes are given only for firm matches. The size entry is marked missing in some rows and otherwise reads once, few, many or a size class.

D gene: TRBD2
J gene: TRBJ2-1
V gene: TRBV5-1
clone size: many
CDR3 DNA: TGCGCCAGCAGCTTCTTTACTAGCGGGAGGGCCAATGAGCAGTTCTTC
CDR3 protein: CASSFFTSGRANEQFF

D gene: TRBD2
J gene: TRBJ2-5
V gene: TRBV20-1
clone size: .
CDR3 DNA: TGCAGTGCTATAGCGGGAGGCCTTGGAGAGACCCAGTACTTC
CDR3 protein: CSAIAGGLGETQYF

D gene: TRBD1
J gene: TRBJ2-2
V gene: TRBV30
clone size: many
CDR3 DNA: TGTGCCTGGGGACAGGGGTTCACCGGGGAGCTGTTTTTT
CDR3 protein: CAWGQGFTGELFF

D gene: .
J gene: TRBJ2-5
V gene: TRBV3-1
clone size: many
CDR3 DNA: TGTGCCAGCAGCCTCCGGACTACCGGGGAGACCCAGTACTTC
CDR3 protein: CASSLRTTGETQYF

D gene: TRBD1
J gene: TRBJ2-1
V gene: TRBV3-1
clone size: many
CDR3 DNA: TGTGCCAGCAGCCCAGGAGGGGGACAGGCTGCAAATGAGCAGTTCTTC
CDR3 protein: CASSPGGGQAANEQFF

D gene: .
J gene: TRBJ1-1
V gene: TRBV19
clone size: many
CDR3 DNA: TGTGCCAGTAGTATCCTATCGGAGTGGAACACTGAAGCTTTCTTT
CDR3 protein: CASSILSEWNTEAFF

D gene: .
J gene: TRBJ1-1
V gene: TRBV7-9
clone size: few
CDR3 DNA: TGTGCCAGCAGCTTTGGTATTGAAGCTTTCTTT
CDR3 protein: CASSFGIEAFF

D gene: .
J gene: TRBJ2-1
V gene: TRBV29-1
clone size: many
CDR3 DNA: TGCAGCGTTGAGGGAGGGGGGGGCTCCTACAATGAGCAGTTCTTC
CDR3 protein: CSVEGGGGSYNEQFF

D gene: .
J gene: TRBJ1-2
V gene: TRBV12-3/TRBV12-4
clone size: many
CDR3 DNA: TGTGCCAGCAGTCTAGCTCGAAGGGATGGCTACACCTTC
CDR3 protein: CASSLARRDGYTF

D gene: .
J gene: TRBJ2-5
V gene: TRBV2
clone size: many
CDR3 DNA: TGTGCCAGCAGTGGGGAGAGGTACCAAGAGACCCAGTACTTC
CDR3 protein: CASSGERYQETQYF

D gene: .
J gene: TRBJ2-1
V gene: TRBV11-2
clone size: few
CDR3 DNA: TGTGCCAGCAGCTTAGTGGCACGACCCCATGAGCAGTTCTTC
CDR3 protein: CASSLVARPHEQFF

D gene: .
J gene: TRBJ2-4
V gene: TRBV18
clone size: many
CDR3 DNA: TGTGCCAGCTCACCCCGGACTGTAGCCAAAAACATTCAGTACTTC
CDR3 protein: CASSPRTVAKNIQYF

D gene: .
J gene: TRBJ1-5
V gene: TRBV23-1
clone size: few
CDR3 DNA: TGCGCCAGCAGTCAGTCCCAGCATTTT
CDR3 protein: CASSQSQHF

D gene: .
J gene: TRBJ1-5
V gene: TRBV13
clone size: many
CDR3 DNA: TGTGCCAGCAGCCAGGGTTATCAGCCCCAGCATTTT
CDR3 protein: CASSQGYQPQHF

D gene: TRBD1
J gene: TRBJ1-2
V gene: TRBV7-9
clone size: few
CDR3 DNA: TGTGCCAGCAGCCCCCAGGGACAGGGGGAGGCCGGCTACACCTTC
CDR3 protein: CASSPQGQGEAGYTF

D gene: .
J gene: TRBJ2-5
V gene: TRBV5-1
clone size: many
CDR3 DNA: TGCGCCAGCAGGTTTTCAGGGATGGAGGAGACCCAGTACTTC
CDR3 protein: CASRFSGMEETQYF

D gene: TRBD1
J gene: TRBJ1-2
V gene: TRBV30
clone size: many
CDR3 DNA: TGTGCCTGGAGCGCAGACAGGGGGCATGGCTACACCTTC
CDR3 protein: CAWSADRGHGYTF